These T cell receptor beta chains were read from a single sample in a study of cytomegalovirus exposure and HLA in healthy donors. Using immunoSEQ multiplex PCR, the repertoire was profiled, and TCRdb retains in-frame clones only, with some absent. Among 150,000 to 200,000 clones, 85% were seen once, and the ten largest hold 1%. Material: PBMCs. The receptors derive from a boy aged 2 to 10 in good health and CMV-seronegative. CDR3s include the opening cysteine and the closing phenylalanine or tryptophan. D genes are given only for firm matches. A row's size may be missing; if present it is once, few, many or a size class.

TRBJ2-3,TRBV5-5,.,.,CASSLASKDTQYF,TGTGCCAGCAGCTTGGCGAGTAAAGATACGCAGTATTTT
TRBJ2-5,TRBV4-1,.,.,CASSQGLQETQYF,TGCGCCAGCAGCCAAGGACTCCAAGAGACCCAGTACTTC
TRBJ2-3,TRBV19,.,TRBD1,CASTRRDRGSGTDTQYF,TGTGCCAGTACCAGAAGGGACAGGGGGAGTGGCACAGATACGCAGTATTTT
TRBJ1-3,TRBV7-6,.,.,CASRLAAGNTIYF,TGTGCCAGCAGGCTTGCGGCTGGAAACACCATATATTTT
TRBJ1-1,TRBV5-1,once,.,CASSPGGMNTEAFF,TGCGCCAGCAGCCCGGGGGGCATGAACACTGAAGCTTTCTTT
TRBJ2-2,TRBV19,.,.,CASSARGQTSNTGELFF,TGTGCCAGTAGTGCTAGAGGACAGACTTCAAACACCGGGGAGCTGTTTTTT
TRBJ2-1,TRBV29-1,.,TRBD2,CSVVRGASGSNEQFF,TGCAGCGTTGTGCGGGGGGCTAGCGGGAGTAATGAGCAGTTCTTC
TRBJ2-5,TRBV5-6,few,.,CASSQTRSTQYF,TGTGCCAGCAGCCAGACAAGGTCAACCCAGTACTTC
TRBJ2-3,TRBV10-2,once,TRBD2,CASSEFLAGDTDTQYF,TGCGCCAGCAGTGAGTTTCTAGCGGGGGACACAGATACGCAGTATTTT
TRBJ2-1,TRBV5-1,.,TRBD2,CASSLVRLAGGDEQFF,TGCGCCAGCAGCTTGGTCCGACTAGCGGGGGGGGATGAGCAGTTCTTC
TRBJ1-3,TRBV5-4,.,TRBD1,CASSFGGQGGNTIYF,TGTGCCAGCAGCTTCGGAGGACAGGGAGGTAACACCATATATTTT
TRBJ1-6,TRBV11-2,.,.,CASSLLRGDNSPLHF,TGTGCCAGCAGTCTTTTACGGGGGGATAATTCACCCCTCCACTTT
TRBJ2-7,TRBV5-4,.,.,CASSSDSFSYEQYF,TGTGCCAGCAGCTCCGATAGCTTTTCCTACGAGCAGTACTTC
TRBJ2-2,TRBV4-1,.,TRBD1,CASSQEDRGANRGELFF,TGCGCCAGCAGCCAAGAAGACAGGGGCGCCAACCGCGGGGAGCTGTTTTTT
TRBJ2-1,TRBV7-2,.,TRBD2,CASSIRTSGRGNEQFF,TGTGCCAGCAGCATCAGGACTAGCGGGAGGGGCAATGAGCAGTTCTTC
TRBJ2-3,TRBV7-7,.,.,CASSHGGGGGNTQYF,TGTGCCAGCAGCCACGGCGGAGGGGGCGGAAATACGCAGTATTTT
TRBJ2-7,TRBV27,.,TRBD2,CASSSLLAGGLNEQYF,TGTGCCAGCAGTTCCCTCCTAGCGGGAGGGCTAAACGAGCAGTACTTC
TRBJ2-1,TRBV9,once,.,CASSVNYYNEQFF,TGTGCCAGCAGCGTCAACTACTACAATGAGCAGTTCTTC
TRBJ2-7,TRBV7-9,.,TRBD2,CASSPPPGTSGYEQYF,TGTGCCAGCAGTCCGCCCCCAGGGACTAGCGGCTACGAGCAGTACTTC
TRBJ2-5,TRBV9,.,TRBD2,CASSESSGTYQETQYF,TGTGCCAGCAGCGAGAGCAGCGGGACGTACCAAGAGACCCAGTACTTC
TRBJ1-2,TRBV19,.,TRBD1,CASSIDPGTGTSNYGYTF,TGTGCCAGTAGTATAGATCCAGGGACAGGGACCTCAAACTATGGCTACACCTTC
TRBJ2-7,TRBV28,.,TRBD1,CASSSPGQGLAYEQYF,TGTGCCAGCAGTTCCCCGGGACAGGGATTGGCCTACGAGCAGTACTTC
TRBJ2-1,TRBV21-1,.,.,CAGTTSGGALAGIDNEQFF,TGTGCCGGCACGACTAGCGGGGGGGCCCTGGCGGGGATCGACAATGAGCAGTTCTTC
TRBJ2-1,TRBV6-6,once,TRBD2,CASSIAGDIREQFF,TGTGCCAGCAGTATAGCGGGAGATATCAGAGAGCAGTTCTTC
TRBJ2-7,TRBV19,few,.,CASSPNRGYEQYF,TGTGCCAGTAGCCCCAACCGAGGCTACGAGCAGTACTTC
TRBJ2-1,TRBV15,.,.,CATSRDRALGGEQFF,TGTGCCACCAGCAGAGATCGAGCCCTCGGAGGGGAGCAGTTCTTC
TRBJ2-7,TRBV5-1,.,.,CASSYGQGVTYEQYF,TGCGCCAGCAGCTATGGACAAGGGGTTACCTACGAGCAGTACTTC
TRBJ1-6,TRBV11-1,.,.,CASSWAGGFFTSYNSPLHF,TGTGCCAGCAGCTGGGCCGGAGGGTTTTTTACCTCCTATAATTCACCCCTCCACTTT
TRBJ2-1,TRBV25-1,.,.,CASSESGNEQFF,TGTGCCAGCAGTGAATCAGGGAATGAGCAGTTCTTC
TRBJ2-1,TRBV6-5,.,.,CASSYSAENNEQFF,TGTGCCAGCAGTTACTCGGCGGAAAACAATGAGCAGTTCTTC
TRBJ1-1,TRBV7-9,.,.,CASLTSRADSRTEAFF,TGTGCCAGCTTAACATCTCGGGCGGACAGCCGCACTGAAGCTTTCTTT
TRBJ2-7,TRBV30,once,TRBD2,CAWDSGRGGLDEQYF,TGTGCCTGGGATAGCGGGAGAGGTGGGCTAGACGAGCAGTACTTC
TRBJ1-1,TRBV11-3,.,.,CASSLERDTEAFF,TGTGCCAGCAGCTTAGAACGGGACACTGAAGCTTTCTTT
TRBJ2-1,TRBV7-9,.,TRBD1,CASSPRTGAGDEQFF,TGTGCCAGCAGCCCCAGGACAGGGGCCGGCGATGAGCAGTTCTTC
TRBJ2-1,TRBV15,.,.,CATSRVGLRQNNEQFF,TGTGCCACCAGCAGAGTTGGTCTTAGACAGAACAATGAGCAGTTCTTC
TRBJ2-1,TRBV14,.,TRBD1,CASSHSGDRVRDEQFF,TGTGCCAGCAGCCACTCCGGGGACAGGGTTAGGGATGAGCAGTTCTTC
TRBJ1-1,TRBV5-1,.,.,CASSFSLRGNTEAFF,TGCGCCAGCAGCTTTAGCCTCAGGGGGAACACTGAAGCTTTCTTT
TRBJ2-1,TRBV6-1,.,TRBD1,CASIPGQQFRQFF,TGTGCCAGCATTCCGGGACAGCAGTTTAGACAGTTCTTC